This is a list of T cell receptor beta chains from one sample in a study of blood T cell repertoires in COVID-19. The table came from immunoSEQ multiplex PCR; TCRdb's copy has only in-frame clones and leaves some out. Here the sample spans about 200,000 clones, 88% being singletons. Sequences were obtained from peripheral blood. These receptor sequences come from a man between 18 and 29 years old with active or convalescent COVID-19. Both conserved end residues are trimmed from each CDR3.

J gene	CDR3 length	V gene	CDR3 protein
TRBJ1-6	12	TRBV2	ASSAGQVNSPLH
TRBJ1-2	12	TRBV2	ASSVVTTNYGYT
TRBJ2-7	11	TRBV11-2	ASEGTATYEQY
TRBJ1-6	12	TRBV19	ASSQAGGRSPLH
TRBJ1-6	13	TRBV2	ASSGTTGSNSPLH
TRBJ2-3	11	TRBV12-3/TRBV12-4	ASGVTRTDTQY
TRBJ2-7	11	TRBV5-4	ASRTSGTYEQY
TRBJ2-6	13	TRBV18	ASSPSGTGTNVLT
TRBJ1-4	14	TRBV19	ASSRDRKATNEKLF
TRBJ2-1	13	TRBV9	ASAASGSQYNEQF
TRBJ1-2	12	TRBV9	ASSVGQGSYGYT
TRBJ1-2	9	TRBV30	AWSVRGFYT
TRBJ2-7	13	TRBV5-4	ASSLNDRPQGEQY
TRBJ2-1	15	TRBV5-6	ASSWQMVGQGFGEQF
TRBJ1-2	10	TRBV2	ASRQGIYGYT
TRBJ2-1	15	TRBV9	ASSAYIAAYSYNEQF
TRBJ2-3	14	TRBV5-1	ASGSGTGGNGDTQY
TRBJ1-3	11	TRBV19	ASMGGTGNTIY
TRBJ2-7	13	TRBV5-1	ASSLGLAPTYEQY
TRBJ2-5	12	TRBV27	ASSEGAPQETQY
TRBJ1-1	12	TRBV7-2	ASKRPGGETEAF
TRBJ1-1	12	TRBV7-9	ASSPQGDSPEAF
TRBJ2-1	11	TRBV7-3	ASSFSSGDEQF
TRBJ1-1	13	TRBV11-1	ASSPRGGLNTEAF
TRBJ2-7	13	TRBV6-1	ASSEALRVGPPGV
TRBJ2-1	11	TRBV3-1/TRBV3-2	ASSQGYGGGAI
TRBJ2-3	14	TRBV19	ASSIVSGVSTDTQY
TRBJ1-2	11	TRBV16	ASSQDRTYGYT
TRBJ1-4	14	TRBV7-2	ASSLRQGGDNEKLF
TRBJ2-1	11	TRBV5-1	ASSLGPGNEQF
TRBJ1-1	12	TRBV29-1	SVVRTTINTEAF
TRBJ2-2	16	TRBV9	ASSVDVRGRGHTGELF
TRBJ1-6	14	TRBV27	ASRLNGQFVNSPLH
TRBJ1-1	12	TRBV7-2	ASSLSGMDTEAF
TRBJ2-2	13	TRBV5-4	ASSLGLDNTGELF
TRBJ1-1	13	TRBV3-1/TRBV3-2	ASSQELGPGTEAF
TRBJ1-4	12	TRBV29-1	SAAMDRTNEKLF
TRBJ2-2	13	TRBV9	ASGGQLTNTGELF
TRBJ2-7	11	TRBV30	AWSYRSSYEQY
TRBJ1-2	12	TRBV24-1	ATSDGGQGGGYT
TRBJ2-5	13	TRBV28	ASRRQGAGQETQY
TRBJ1-2	12	TRBV6-1	ASSELWGPYGYT
TRBJ2-5	13	TRBV12-5	ASGAPVGGLETQY
TRBJ2-3	13	TRBV2	ASSRTSGGTDTQY
TRBJ2-3	13	TRBV7-9	ASSSGQGNTDTQY
TRBJ2-3	13	TRBV6-5	ASTKSGGHTDTQY
TRBJ1-1	10	TRBV6-5	AVGRSDTEAF
TRBJ1-3	14	TRBV18	ASSMWTGSSGNTIY